Sequencing of this TCR beta chain was carried out in a study of response to subunit inactivated influenza vaccine. Study results and limitations: Authors suggested seasonal influenza vaccinations each recruit few new T cells.

Unmatched junction bases numbered 7, after V lost 3 bases and J lost 7 bases. Germline CDR1 reads SQVTM; CDR2 reads ANQGSEA. The CDR3 consists of 13 residues. TCRdb processed the RT-PCR reads anew with MiXCR; each CDR3 protein has one entry. This sample has some 640,000 distinct CDR3 sequences, with roughly 13% found just once. This clonotype was seen more than once but under ten times. What it binds is unknown. This chain links TRBV29-1 with TRBJ1-2; TRBD1 aligns across 8 bases. The source material was PBMCs from blood, sampled 14 to 15 days before vaccination. The origin of this receptor is a man aged 45-65 years who received an inactivated influenza vaccine. DNA of the CDR3: TGCAGCGTTGATCAGGGGGCATCGGCTGGCTACACCTTC. The encoded protein is CSVDQGASAGYTF.